The present TCR beta chain was sequenced within a study of shared T cell receptors in the human thymus (dated by TCRdb to 2020 to 2023). Regarding the complete study: The study examined how the human thymus generates shared, self-reactive T-cell receptor alpha chains.

The library was prepared using the immunoSEQ multiplex PCR assay. In TCRdb, the immuneACCESS table is reduced to in-frame sequences with V and J assigned. These tables do not hold every clone; where another copy was compared, an unresolved V gene accounts for under half, and the others remain unexplained. Across this sample there are under 850,000 clones, with roughly 88% seen only once. The ten largest clones take up about 0.01% of the sample. The trim is 6 bases for V and 3 bases for J, with a gap of 8 bases between the germline ends. For CDR1 and CDR2, the germline V gene (reference sequence) lists SEHNR and FQNEAQ. From cysteine to phenylalanine, the CDR3 is 13 amino acids long. The DNA shown is the 39-base CDR3, in frame from base 1. As for this clone: Its antigen remains unidentified. Per-base quality was not reported, and no clone a single base away is much larger than it.

These data also featured in a second study, about human thymus T cells. As that second paper reports: In Finland, the donors were immunologically healthy infants who were having open corrective cardiac surgery for congenital heart defects. Thymus tissue was collected as surgical resects that were removed during corrective cardiac surgery. V and J gene segment usage appeared biased in both thymic and peripheral blood repertoires. The related research reported highly overlapping thymic TCR repertoires among unrelated individuals. The study characterized TCR alpha and beta repertoires from seven to nine infant thymus samples and a few related peripheral blood samples. The infant donors were roughly 7 to 250 days old, and the cohort included roughly six males and two females. After being mechanically released from the tissue, thymocytes were kept at -70 degrees C in pellets of about 10-32 million cells. Genomic DNA was extracted from frozen cell pellets with a QIAsymphony instrument. The immunoSEQ multiplex PCR assay was used to amplify the TCRB and TCRAD loci from a standardized quantity of quality-controlled genomic DNA. The amplicons covered the V(D)J region and were long enough to include the CDR3 and to identify the V and J genes. The amplicons were sequenced on an Illumina platform via the commercial immunoSEQ service. Primer bias and sequencing errors were corrected using previously described methods, and TCRAD and TCRB definitions followed the IMGT database. immunoSEQ Analyzer 3.0 and VDJTools were used for repertoire analysis, which covered basic statistics, V/J segment usage, diversity estimates, rarefaction and pairwise overlap. Diversity was estimated with Chao1, ChaoE, Efron-Thisted, Shannon and inverse Simpson indices, and also on datasets down-sampled to the smallest sample. Repertoire overlap used strict matching of CDR3 nucleotide sequence, V gene and J gene, with Jaccard-based multidimensional scaling clustering. Thymus samples yielded on average approximately 860,000 unique TCRB clonotypes, compared with around 79,000 from blood samples.

In this chain, TRBV7-9 is recombined with TRBJ2-2; D gene: possibly TRBD2, on 6 matching bases. The sequencing input was thymocytes. The TCR originated in a boy younger than two with a congenital heart defect. Donor details come from another sample of the same person, matched by shared clones. The CDR3 sequence is CASRRGYTGELFF. The DNA is TGTGCCAGCAGACGGGGGTACACCGGGGAGCTGTTTTTT.